These 8 T cell receptor beta chains were all obtained from the same sample, sequenced in a study of blood T cell repertoires in COVID-19 (dated by TCRdb to 2018 to 2021). Receptors were amplified or captured by the immunoSEQ multiplex PCR assay. In its TCRdb copy, this immuneACCESS table keeps in-frame sequences only and misses some clones. Where compared with another copy, unresolved V genes explain less than half of these, and the others have no known cause. A total of about 120,000 clones appear in this sample, 90% of them only once. The ten largest clones add up to approximately 1.7% of the sample. Source material: peripheral blood. Every receptor here comes from a human donor with active COVID-19. The donor label of this sample is uncertain.

The chain joins TRBV4-1 to TRBJ1-6; D not certain. The CDR3 covers 17 residues. The ends were cut back, 0 bases at V and 3 bases at J, with 12 bases in the middle. CDR1 and CDR2 (germline): MGHRA, YSYEKL. The DNA of the CDR3 is TGCGCCAGCAGCCAAGATAGTGCGGGTTACTATAATTCACCCCTCCACTTT. This gives the protein CASSQDSAGYYNSPLHF.

The chain is built from TRBV6-5 and TRBJ1-5; 10 bases agree with TRBD1. Germline trimming cut 6 bases from V and 5 bases from J; bases unmatched to any gene: 7. The CDR3 has 15 amino acids. The germline gives CDR1 MNHEY, CDR2 SVGAGI. The CDR3 sequence is CASSAGDRGHQPQHF. The CDR3 DNA sequence: TGTGCCAGCAGCGCGGGGGACAGGGGTCATCAGCCCCAGCATTTT.

The rearrangement uses TRBV21-1 and TRBJ1-5. TRBV21-1 is a documented pseudogene. The CDR3 runs to 17 residues. In DNA, the CDR3 is TGTGCCAGCAGCAAAGAACGGGGACTGTTTAAAATTGGGCCCCAGCATTTT. Its protein is CASSKERGLFKIGPQHF.

The genes are TRBV20-1 and TRBJ2-1; D not resolved. The CDR3 has 12 amino acids. Germline CDR1 reads DFQATT; CDR2 reads SNEGSKA (reference sequence). Trimming cost V 3 bases and J 3 bases, with 6 bases left between them. The CDR3 here is CSASFRYNEQFF. The CDR3 bases are TGCAGTGCTAGTTTTCGCTACAATGAGCAGTTCTTC.

This rearrangement joins TRBV10-3 to TRBJ2-3, with D hard to call. CDR1 and CDR2 (germline): ENHRY, SYGVKD. The CDR3 is 14 amino acids. Deletions cut 4 bases from V and 0 bases from J, with 8 bases between. The CDR3: CAISAGRSTDTQYF. The CDR3, as DNA: TGTGCCATCAGTGCAGGCCGGAGCACAGATACGCAGTATTTT.

The chain has TRBV27 and TRBJ2-5; TRBD1 matches 10 bases. J gave up 5 bases and V 2 bases, and 5 bases lay outside the gene matches. Germline V gives CDR1 MNHEY, CDR2 SMNVEV (reference sequence). The CDR3 is 15 residues long. CDR3 amino acids: CASSLLGQGVETQYF. CDR3 bases: TGTGCCAGCAGTTTACTAGGACAGGGGGTTGAGACCCAGTACTTC.

The chain recombines TRBV4-3 with TRBJ2-5; maybe TRBD1 (5 bases). V was trimmed by 0 bases and J by 5 bases, leaving 13 bases between them. The CDR3 loop spans 15 amino acids. Germline loops: CDR1 LGHNA, CDR2 YSLEER. The CDR3 DNA is TGCGCCAGCAGCCAAGAACCGTGGCAGGGCGAGACCCAGTACTTC. Encoded protein: CASSQEPWQGETQYF.

V and J are TRBV6-6 and TRBJ2-5; 12 bases align to TRBD1. V lost 0 bases, J lost 8 bases, and 4 bases stayed unmatched. The germline CDR1 and CDR2 sequences are MNHNY and SVGAGI (reference sequence). The CDR3 runs 15 residues. CDR3: CASSYSGTGGDTQYF. The CDR3 coding sequence is TGTGCCAGCAGTTACTCTGGGACAGGGGGCGATACCCAGTACTTC.